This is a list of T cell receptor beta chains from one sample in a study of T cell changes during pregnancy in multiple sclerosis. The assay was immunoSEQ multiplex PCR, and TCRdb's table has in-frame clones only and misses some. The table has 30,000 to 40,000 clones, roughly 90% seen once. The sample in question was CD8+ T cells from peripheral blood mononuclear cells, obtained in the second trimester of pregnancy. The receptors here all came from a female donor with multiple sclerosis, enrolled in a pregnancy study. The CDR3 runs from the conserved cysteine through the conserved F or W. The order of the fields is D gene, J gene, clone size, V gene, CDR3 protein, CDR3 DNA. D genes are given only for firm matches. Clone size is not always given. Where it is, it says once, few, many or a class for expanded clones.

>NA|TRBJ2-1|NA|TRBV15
CATSREWGSGVNNEQFF
TGTGCCACCAGCAGAGAGTGGGGAAGCGGCGTAAACAATGAGCAGTTCTTC
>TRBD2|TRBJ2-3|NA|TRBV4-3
CASSHRLAGDTQYF
TGCGCCAGCAGCCACCGACTAGCGGGGGATACGCAGTATTTT
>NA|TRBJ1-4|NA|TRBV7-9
CASSPVGESLNEKLFF
TGTGCCAGCAGCCCTGTTGGGGAGAGCCTCAATGAAAAACTGTTTTTT
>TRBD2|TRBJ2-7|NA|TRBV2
CASSDMSGSSYEQYF
TGTGCCAGCAGTGATATGAGCGGGAGCTCCTACGAGCAGTACTTC
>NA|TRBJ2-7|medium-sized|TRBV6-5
CASSYSEGYYEQYF
TGTGCCAGCAGTTACTCGGAGGGTTACTACGAGCAGTACTTC
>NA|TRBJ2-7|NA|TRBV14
CASSQVEWEKYF
TGTGCCAGCAGCCAAGTTGAGTGGGAGAAGTACTTC
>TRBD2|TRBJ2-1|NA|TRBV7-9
CASRPSGSSYNEQFF
TGTGCCAGCAGGCCTAGCGGGAGCTCCTACAATGAGCAGTTCTTC
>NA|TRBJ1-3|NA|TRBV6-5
CASSYSGNSGNTIYF
TGTGCCAGCAGTTACTCGGGCAACTCTGGAAACACCATATATTTT
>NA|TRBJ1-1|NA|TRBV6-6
CASSYQGLNTEAFF
TGTGCCAGCAGTTACCAGGGCCTGAACACTGAAGCTTTCTTT
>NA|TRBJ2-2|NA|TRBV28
CASSNSGALLPGELFF
TGTGCCAGCAGTAATAGTGGGGCCTTGTTACCGGGGGAGCTGTTTTTT
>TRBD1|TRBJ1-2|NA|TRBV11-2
CASSLSAGGYGYTF
TGTGCCAGCAGCTTATCGGCAGGGGGTTATGGCTACACCTTC
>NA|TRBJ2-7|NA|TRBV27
CASSPGLGTYEQYF
TGTGCCAGCAGCCCGGGACTCGGCACCTACGAGCAGTACTTC
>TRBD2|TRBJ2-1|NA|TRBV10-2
CASSVREGGHEQFF
TGCGCCAGCAGTGTGCGGGAGGGGGGCCATGAGCAGTTCTTC
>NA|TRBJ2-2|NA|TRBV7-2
CASSSKGGFGELFF
TGTGCCAGCAGCTCTAAGGGGGGGTTCGGGGAGCTGTTTTTT
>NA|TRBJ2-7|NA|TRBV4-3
CASSQDSDVSYEQYF
TGCGCCAGCAGCCAAGATAGCGATGTCTCCTACGAGCAGTACTTC
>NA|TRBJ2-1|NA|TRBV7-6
CASSPGYNEQFF
TGTGCCAGCAGCCCAGGTTACAATGAGCAGTTCTTC
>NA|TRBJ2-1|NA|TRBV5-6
CASSPMDRWSGNEQFF
TGTGCCAGCAGCCCGATGGATCGATGGAGCGGCAATGAGCAGTTCTTC
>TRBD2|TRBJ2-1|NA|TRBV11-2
CASSPTPTSGTQDEQFF
TGTGCCAGCAGCCCAACTCCGACTAGCGGGACCCAAGATGAGCAGTTCTTC
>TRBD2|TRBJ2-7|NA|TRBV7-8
CASTVSGTPPHEQYF
TGTGCCAGCACCGTTAGCGGGACCCCCCCACACGAGCAGTACTTC
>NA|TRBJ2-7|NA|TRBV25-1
CASSESYEQYF
TGTGCCAGCAGTGAATCTTACGAGCAGTACTTC
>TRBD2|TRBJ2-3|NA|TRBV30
CAWSELLAGGGDTQYF
TGTGCCTGGAGTGAGTTACTAGCGGGAGGCGGAGATACGCAGTATTTT
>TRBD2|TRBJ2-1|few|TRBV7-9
CASSLQGLAGYDEQFF
TGTGCCAGCAGCTTACAAGGACTAGCGGGGTACGATGAGCAGTTCTTC
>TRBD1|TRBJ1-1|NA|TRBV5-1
CASSKWDRSTEAFF
TGCGCCAGCAGCAAATGGGACAGGAGCACTGAAGCTTTCTTT
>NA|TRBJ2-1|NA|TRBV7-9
CASSLTSGGFYNEQFF
TGTGCCAGCAGCTTAACCTCCGGGGGATTCTACAATGAGCAGTTCTTC
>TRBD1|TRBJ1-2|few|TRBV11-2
CASSLDPSTGRGYTF
TGTGCCAGCAGCCTAGATCCCTCGACAGGGAGAGGCTACACCTTC
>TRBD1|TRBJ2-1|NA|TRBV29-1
CSVVSEWDRYNEQFF
TGCAGCGTTGTAAGTGAGTGGGACAGATACAATGAGCAGTTCTTC
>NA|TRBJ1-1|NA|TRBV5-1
CASSPYFGPGNTEAFF
TGCGCCAGCAGCCCCTATTTCGGTCCGGGGAACACTGAAGCTTTCTTT
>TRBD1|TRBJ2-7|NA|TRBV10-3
CAISERGQGFHEQYF
TGTGCCATCAGTGAGAGGGGACAGGGGTTCCACGAGCAGTACTTC
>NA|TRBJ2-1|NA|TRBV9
CASSPHHRGSYNEQFF
TGTGCCAGCAGCCCTCACCATCGGGGTTCCTACAATGAGCAGTTCTTC
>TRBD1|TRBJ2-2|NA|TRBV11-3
CASSINRGTGELFF
TGTGCCAGCAGCATCAACAGGGGCACCGGGGAGCTGTTTTTT
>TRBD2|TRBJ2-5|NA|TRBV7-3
CASSWSGGETQYF
TGTGCCAGCAGCTGGAGCGGGGGTGAGACCCAGTACTTC
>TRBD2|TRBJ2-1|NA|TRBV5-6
CASSLGLATNEQFF
TGTGCCAGCAGCTTGGGACTAGCGACTAATGAGCAGTTCTTC
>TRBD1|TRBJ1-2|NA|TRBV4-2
CASSQERTGPYGYTF
TGTGCCAGCAGCCAAGAGCGGACAGGGCCCTATGGCTACACCTTC
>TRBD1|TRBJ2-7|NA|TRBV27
CASSLRTGSYEQYF
TGTGCCAGCAGTCTCCGGACAGGAAGCTACGAGCAGTACTTC